This is a list of T cell receptor beta chains from one sample in a study of technical replicates of blood from several donors. The assay was immunoSEQ multiplex PCR, and TCRdb's table has in-frame clones only and misses some. The table includes more than 65,000 clones, 90% to 95% detected once. Sequences were obtained from T cells isolated from PBMCs. The receptors were sampled from a human donor in good health. CDR3s include the opening cysteine and the closing phenylalanine or tryptophan. A D gene is named only where the DNA matches it firmly. The size entry is marked missing in some rows and otherwise reads once, few, many or a size class.

clone_size | j_call | v_call | cdr3_length | d_call | cdr3_aa | cdr3_nt
- | TRBJ2-2 | TRBV6-5 | 13 | - | CASSKGGAGELFF | TGTGCCAGCAGTAAAGGGGGTGCAGGGGAGCTGTTTTTT
- | TRBJ1-2 | TRBV6-5 | 14 | TRBD1 | CASSYSGGARSYTF | TGTGCCAGCAGTTACTCAGGGGGCGCACGGAGCTACACCTTC
- | TRBJ1-2 | TRBV15 | 15 | - | CATSSGTGSNYGYTF | TGTGCCACCAGCAGCGGAACAGGATCTAACTATGGCTACACCTTC
- | TRBJ2-1 | TRBV7-9 | 15 | TRBD2 | CASNAREGSYNEQFF | TGTGCCAGCAATGCCCGGGAGGGCTCCTACAATGAGCAGTTCTTC
- | TRBJ1-3 | TRBV6-5 | 13 | TRBD1 | CASSGRGIDTIYF | TGTGCCAGCAGTGGCAGGGGGATCGACACCATATATTTT
- | TRBJ1-2 | TRBV4-3 | 14 | - | CASSQVRVSEGYTF | TGCGCCAGCAGCCAAGTCAGGGTATCGGAGGGCTACACCTTC
- | TRBJ1-5 | TRBV25-1 | 13 | - | CASQGSGNQPQHF | TGTGCCAGTCAGGGATCCGGCAATCAGCCCCAGCATTTT
- | TRBJ2-1 | TRBV21-1 | 19 | - | CASSKVLLGAHSIYNEQFF | TGTGCCAGCAGCAAAGTTTTATTGGGGGCCCACTCTATATACAATGAGCAGTTCTTC
- | TRBJ2-1 | TRBV7-9 | 16 | TRBD2 | CASSFPTAGGGNEQFF | TGTGCCAGCAGCTTTCCTACAGCGGGAGGGGGCAATGAGCAGTTCTTC
- | TRBJ2-1 | TRBV27 | 14 | TRBD2 | CASSKPGLLYEQFF | TGTGCCAGCAGTAAGCCGGGACTATTATATGAGCAGTTCTTC
- | TRBJ1-2 | TRBV29-1 | 16 | - | CSVEDRVRKSSYGYTF | TGCAGCGTTGAAGATCGGGTCCGAAAAAGCTCATATGGCTACACCTTC
once | TRBJ2-5 | TRBV11-3 | 15 | - | CASSPEGHFQETQYF | TGTGCCAGCAGTCCTGAGGGACACTTCCAAGAGACCCAGTACTTC
- | TRBJ2-4 | TRBV7-2 | 13 | TRBD1 | CASSTLTGYIQYF | TGTGCCAGCAGCACCTTGACAGGGTACATTCAGTACTTC
- | TRBJ1-3 | TRBV7-8 | 13 | - | CASSQERRGTIYF | TGTGCCAGCAGCCAAGAACGTCGAGGCACCATATATTTT
- | TRBJ1-2 | TRBV28 | 13 | TRBD1 | CASRIQGAHGYTF | TGTGCCAGCAGGATCCAGGGGGCGCATGGCTACACCTTC
- | TRBJ2-6 | TRBV18 | 17 | TRBD1 | CASSPGTGDRGANVLTF | TGTGCCAGCTCACCGGGGACAGGGGATCGTGGGGCCAACGTCCTGACTTTC
- | TRBJ2-2 | TRBV18 | 17 | TRBD1 | CASSPPGRGLNTGELFF | TGTGCCAGCTCACCACCGGGAAGGGGGCTTAACACCGGGGAGCTGTTTTTT
- | TRBJ2-4 | TRBV7-6 | 16 | TRBD1 | CASSPNRGLAKNIQYF | TGTGCCAGCAGCCCGAACAGGGGGCTCGCCAAAAACATTCAGTACTTC
- | TRBJ2-1 | TRBV11-2 | 12 | - | CASSLIANEQFF | TGTGCCAGCAGCTTAATAGCGAATGAGCAGTTCTTC
- | TRBJ2-3 | TRBV2 | 15 | - | CASSERGGQTDTQYF | TGTGCCAGCAGTGAGAGGGGGGGACAAACAGATACGCAGTATTTT
- | TRBJ2-7 | TRBV9 | 14 | - | CASSVIGGSYEQYF | TGTGCCAGCAGCGTAATAGGGGGCTCCTACGAGCAGTACTTC
- | TRBJ2-7 | TRBV30 | 14 | - | CAWSSGRSSYEQYF | TGTGCCTGGTCTTCAGGGAGGAGCTCCTACGAGCAGTACTTC
- | TRBJ2-5 | TRBV11-3 | 15 | - | CASSLGRTAQETQYF | TGTGCCAGCAGCTTAGGAAGGACAGCCCAAGAGACCCAGTACTTC
- | TRBJ1-1 | TRBV28 | 14 | - | CASVYSGGNTEAFF | TGTGCCAGCGTTTATTCGGGGGGGAACACTGAAGCTTTCTTT
- | TRBJ1-5 | TRBV5-8 | 15 | - | CASSTTGLSSQPQHF | TGTGCCAGCAGCACTACAGGGTTAAGTAGTCAGCCCCAGCATTTT
- | TRBJ2-3 | TRBV28 | 15 | TRBD1 | CASRAGTGPPDTQYF | TGTGCCAGCAGGGCCGGGACAGGGCCCCCAGATACGCAGTATTTT
- | TRBJ2-7 | TRBV11-2 | 15 | TRBD1 | CASSRDWDRLYEQYF | TGTGCCAGCAGCCGAGATTGGGACAGACTCTACGAGCAGTACTTC
- | TRBJ1-5 | TRBV27 | 15 | TRBD1 | CASGSTGGYDQPQHF | TGTGCCAGCGGCTCCACAGGGGGCTACGATCAGCCCCAGCATTTT
- | TRBJ2-7 | TRBV21-1 | 13 | - | CASCGGGGNEQYF | TGTGCCAGCTGCGGCGGAGGGGGCAACGAGCAGTACTTC
- | TRBJ2-7 | TRBV7-2 | 12 | - | CASSLTGNEQYF | TGTGCCAGCAGCCTAACAGGGAACGAGCAGTACTTC
- | TRBJ1-4 | TRBV28 | 16 | TRBD1 | CASSSRPGQQWEKLFF | TGTGCCAGCAGTTCGCGTCCGGGACAGCAGTGGGAAAAACTGTTTTTT
once | TRBJ2-1 | TRBV5-1 | 15 | TRBD2 | CASSYRDYRYNEQFF | TGCGCCAGCAGCTACCGGGACTATCGCTACAATGAGCAGTTCTTC
once | TRBJ2-7 | TRBV28 | 15 | TRBD2 | CASNSLGLAGYEQYF | TGTGCCAGCAACTCTTTAGGGCTAGCGGGCTACGAGCAGTACTTC
- | TRBJ2-2 | TRBV7-2 | 18 | TRBD2 | CANTRPGGRGRSTGELFF | TGTGCCAACACCCGTCCTGGGGGGAGGGGTCGTAGCACCGGGGAGCTGTTTTTT
- | TRBJ2-1 | TRBV28 | 17 | TRBD2 | CASLPSLAGGSYNEQFF | TGTGCCAGCTTACCCTCTCTAGCGGGAGGCTCCTACAATGAGCAGTTCTTC
- | TRBJ1-1 | TRBV6-1 | 12 | - | CASRNRYSEAFF | TGTGCCAGCAGAAACAGGTACTCTGAAGCTTTCTTT